This T cell receptor beta chain was sequenced for a study of CD8+CD57+ T cells in acquired aplastic anemia. On the study more broadly: The mean DNA yield obtained from sorted CD4+ and CD8+ cells came to 3 to 4 ug.

Profiles of TCR beta VDJ and CDR3 were generated from a genomic DNA template. Each CDR3 protein gets one entry after TCRdb re-called the reads with MiXCR. This table has about 180,000 distinct CDR3 sequences, nearly 50% appearing once. The table lists this clonotype with many counts. Those patients picked for sequencing had displayed CD8+CD57+ cell expansion on flow cytometry. Germline-derived CDR1 and CDR2 are MNHNS and SASEGT. Trimming pared 2 bases from V and 2 bases from J, leaving 6 bases between. This CDR3 region has 13 residues. This chain joins TRBV6-1 and TRBJ1-1; no definite D call. The source of this sequence is a human donor with aplastic anemia. Sequences were obtained from sorted CD4+, CD8+, or CD8+CD57+ T cells (not recorded which) from PBMCs. CDR3 nucleotide sequence: TGTGCCAGCAGTGAATTGGGTAACACTGAAGCTTTCTTT. It yields the protein CASSELGNTEAFF.